The rows below give T cell receptor beta chains drawn from one sample of a study of long-term antiretroviral therapy in people with HIV. Generated by immunoSEQ multiplex PCR, the TCRdb table keeps only in-frame clones and is missing some. The sample lists tens of thousands of clones, approximately 92% seen once, with around 4.4% in the top ten. Sequencing was performed on unsorted PBMCs, taken about 5.2 years after starting antiretroviral therapy. These receptors all come from a woman aged 40 to 50 with HIV. Each CDR3 is given with its conserved first and last residue. The D gene is left open where the match is weak. Only some rows state a clone size, as once, few, many or a class for expanded clones.

cdr3_length | d_call | j_call | v_call | clone_size | cdr3_nt | cdr3_aa
16 | - | TRBJ2-7 | TRBV9 | - | TGTGCCAGCAGCGTAGCCGGGACAATCAATAGGGGAGAGCAGTACTTC | CASSVAGTINRGEQYF
15 | TRBD1 | TRBJ1-2 | TRBV19 | - | TGTGCCAGTAGTGCCGACAGGGGCTTGCACTATGGCTACACCTTC | CASSADRGLHYGYTF
13 | - | TRBJ2-7 | TRBV11-2 | - | TGTGCCAGCAGCCTCGGTCCTCCCTACGAGCAGTACTTC | CASSLGPPYEQYF
15 | - | TRBJ2-7 | TRBV25-1 | few | TGTGCCAGCAGTGAAGGACTCCTACCAGCCTACGAGCAGTACTTC | CASSEGLLPAYEQYF
12 | - | TRBJ1-1 | TRBV30 | - | TGTGCCTGGAGTCCCCGTGGGAGTGAAGCTTTCTTT | CAWSPRGSEAFF
17 | TRBD2 | TRBJ2-2 | TRBV15 | - | TGTGCCACCAGCAGAGATCTTAGGCTAGCGGGCACCGGGGAGCTGTTTTTT | CATSRDLRLAGTGELFF
15 | - | TRBJ1-5 | TRBV10-3 | few | TGTGCCATCAGTGAAGAGGGGTTGAGCAATCAGCCCCAGCATTTT | CAISEEGLSNQPQHF
16 | - | TRBJ1-2 | TRBV7-8 | - | TGTGCCAGCAGCTTAGGGACGGGGTCCTCTAACTATGGCTACACCTTC | CASSLGTGSSNYGYTF
15 | TRBD1 | TRBJ1-2 | TRBV10-3 | - | TGTGCCATCAGTCCCCGGGACAGCGCTAACTATGGCTACACCTTC | CAISPRDSANYGYTF
16 | TRBD1 | TRBJ1-4 | TRBV9 | - | TGTGCCAGCAGCGGTGGAACCGGGACAGGGTATGAAAAACTGTTTTTT | CASSGGTGTGYEKLFF
15 | TRBD1 | TRBJ1-1 | TRBV18 | - | TGTGCCAGCTCACCACGGGGACAGGGCGTCGCTGAAGCTTTCTTT | CASSPRGQGVAEAFF
17 | TRBD1 | TRBJ2-6 | TRBV19 | - | TGTGCCAGTAGAGGGGCGCCGACAGGGGCTGGGGCCAACGTCCTGACTTTC | CASRGAPTGAGANVLTF
14 | TRBD1 | TRBJ2-1 | TRBV7-9 | - | TGTGCCAGCAGCTTAAAGGGACAGGGGGATGAGCAGTTCTTC | CASSLKGQGDEQFF
17 | - | TRBJ1-5 | TRBV5-4 | - | TGTGCCAGCAGCTCTGGTGGAGGGGGGTTAGGCAATCAGCCCCAGCATTTT | CASSSGGGGLGNQPQHF
12 | - | TRBJ1-1 | TRBV6-5 | - | TGTGCCAGCAGTTCAGGGGCCATCGGAGCTTTCTTT | CASSSGAIGAFF
14 | - | TRBJ1-5 | TRBV7-8 | - | TGTGCCAGCAGCAAGTCAGGATTCAATCAGCCCCAGCATTTT | CASSKSGFNQPQHF
15 | - | TRBJ2-1 | TRBV30 | - | TGTGCCTGGAGTGTACAGGACCGGGCTTACAATGAGCAGTTCTTC | CAWSVQDRAYNEQFF
13 | - | TRBJ2-1 | TRBV6-5 | - | TGTGCCAGCAGAGGGACAAACTACAATGAGCAGTTCTTC | CASRGTNYNEQFF
13 | - | TRBJ1-1 | TRBV10-3 | - | TGTGCCATCAGTGCGACGGCGGCTGCTGAAGCTTTCTTT | CAISATAAAEAFF
16 | - | TRBJ1-5 | TRBV5-6 | - | TGTGCCAGCAGCTTGGCCGCAGGGAAGGGCAATCAGCCCCAGCATTTT | CASSLAAGKGNQPQHF
17 | TRBD1 | TRBJ2-7 | TRBV7-9 | - | TGTGCCAGCAGCTCCAAAGACCGGGACAGGGGGTCCTACGAGCAGTACTTC | CASSSKDRDRGSYEQYF
14 | - | TRBJ1-1 | TRBV6-1 | - | TGTGCCAGCAGTGAAACCCATATGAACACTGAAGCTTTCTTT | CASSETHMNTEAFF
17 | TRBD2 | TRBJ2-7 | TRBV7-9 | - | TGTGCCAGCAGCCCAATTGGACGGGGGGATGGGGGCTACGAGCAGTACTTC | CASSPIGRGDGGYEQYF
14 | - | TRBJ1-5 | TRBV6-1 | - | TGTGCCAGCAGTGAATCGGCTGTCTATCAGCCCCAGCATTTT | CASSESAVYQPQHF
13 | - | TRBJ1-1 | TRBV7-6 | - | TGTGCCAGCAGCTCTGGGACAAGCACTGAAGCTTTCTTT | CASSSGTSTEAFF
14 | - | TRBJ2-7 | TRBV27 | - | TGTGCCAGCAGTTCCCGGAATCGGGCCTACGAGCAGTACTTC | CASSSRNRAYEQYF
15 | TRBD2 | TRBJ2-3 | TRBV7-2 | - | TGTGCCAGCAGCTTAACTAGCGGGATGAAAGATACGCAGTATTTT | CASSLTSGMKDTQYF
13 | - | TRBJ2-7 | TRBV4-2 | - | TGTGCCAGCAGCCAAGGGATCTTTTACGAGCAGTACTTC | CASSQGIFYEQYF
14 | - | TRBJ2-1 | TRBV7-9 | - | TGTGCCAGCAGGGCGGGAAGCTCCTACAATGAGCAGTTCTTC | CASRAGSSYNEQFF
14 | - | TRBJ1-2 | TRBV7-8 | - | TGTGCCAGCAGCTTAGAAACAGGGAACTATGGCTACACCTTC | CASSLETGNYGYTF
17 | - | TRBJ2-5 | TRBV10-2 | - | TGCGCCAGCAGTCATCTAAGCGGGCGGGATTATCAAGAGACCCAGTACTTC | CASSHLSGRDYQETQYF
16 | TRBD2 | TRBJ2-1 | TRBV29-1 | - | TGCAGCGTTGAAGTCGACCTAGCGGGAGTCTACAATGAGCAGTTCTTC | CSVEVDLAGVYNEQFF
16 | TRBD1 | TRBJ1-3 | TRBV6-6 | - | TGTGCCAGCAGTTACATGGGACAGGGGGCTGGAAACACCATATATTTT | CASSYMGQGAGNTIYF
13 | - | TRBJ2-3 | TRBV4-3 | - | TGCGCCAGCAGCTCTGACATTGAATCGGCGCAGTATTTT | CASSSDIESAQYF
16 | - | TRBJ2-2 | TRBV9 | - | TGTGCCAGCAGCTCCCGACTTGGGGATGACACCGGGGAGCTGTTTTTT | CASSSRLGDDTGELFF
15 | - | TRBJ2-2 | TRBV2 | few | TGTGCCAGCAGTGATGTAGGGGTCGGAACCGGGGAGCTGTTTTTT | CASSDVGVGTGELFF
19 | - | TRBJ2-6 | TRBV30 | - | TGTGCCTGGAGTTCCCAGAGGACAGCCCAAAGCTCTGGGGCCAACGTCCTGACTTTC | CAWSSQRTAQSSGANVLTF
15 | - | TRBJ2-7 | TRBV7-2 | - | TGTGCCAGCAGCTTAGACTCAGGGGACCCCTACGAGCAGTACTTC | CASSLDSGDPYEQYF
13 | - | TRBJ2-7 | TRBV30 | - | TGTGCCTGGCGCGAGGGCCTTTCCTACGAGCAGTACTTC | CAWREGLSYEQYF
15 | - | TRBJ1-2 | TRBV5-5 | - | TGTGCCAGCAGCTTGGCATCGGGCGCTAACTATGGCTACACCTTC | CASSLASGANYGYTF
14 | TRBD2 | TRBJ2-5 | TRBV7-9 | - | TGTGCCAGCAGTTTGACTAGCGGGCAAGAGACCCAGTACTTC | CASSLTSGQETQYF
15 | - | TRBJ2-3 | TRBV6-1 | - | TGTGCCAGCAGTGATGCAGCCTATCGCACAGATACGCAGTATTTT | CASSDAAYRTDTQYF
18 | - | TRBJ2-3 | TRBV9 | - | TGTGCCAGCAGCGCAGACGCCGGTCGGGGGACCGGCACAGATACGCAGTATTTT | CASSADAGRGTGTDTQYF
15 | TRBD1 | TRBJ1-4 | TRBV4-3 | - | TGCGCCAGCAGCACGTCCGGGACAGCAAATGAAAAACTGTTTTTT | CASSTSGTANEKLFF
14 | - | TRBJ1-1 | TRBV14 | - | TGTGCCAGCAGCCAAGTGCTGGGGAACACTGAAGCTTTCTTT | CASSQVLGNTEAFF
13 | - | TRBJ1-5 | TRBV30 | - | TGTGCCTGGAGCGTAAATAGCAATCAGCCCCAGCATTTT | CAWSVNSNQPQHF
13 | TRBD1 | TRBJ1-2 | TRBV30 | - | TGTGCCTGGAGTGTGGGCAGGGGGCATGGCTACACCTTC | CAWSVGRGHGYTF
14 | - | TRBJ2-2 | TRBV6-7 | - | TGTGCCAGCCCCTCGACTTCCAACACCGGGGAGCTGTTTTTT | CASPSTSNTGELFF
18 | - | TRBJ1-5 | TRBV5-1 | - | TGCGCCAGCAGCCCGGACGGCCTTAATGGTTTAGGCAATCAGCCCCAGCATTTT | CASSPDGLNGLGNQPQHF
17 | TRBD2 | TRBJ2-7 | TRBV27 | few | TGTGCCAGCAGTAAACTAGCGGGAGCAATAAGGAACTACGAGCAGTACTTC | CASSKLAGAIRNYEQYF
13 | - | TRBJ2-1 | TRBV7-9 | - | TGTGCCAGCAGCTTAAAAGGGCAAGATGAGCAGTTCTTC | CASSLKGQDEQFF
14 | TRBD1 | TRBJ1-2 | TRBV30 | - | TGTGCCCGGACCGGGACAGGGAGTGGCTATGGCTACACCTTC | CARTGTGSGYGYTF
16 | TRBD2 | TRBJ2-7 | TRBV5-1 | - | TGCGCCAGCAGCTTGGGCCTAGCGGGAGTCATCTACGAGCAGTACTTC | CASSLGLAGVIYEQYF
14 | TRBD1 | TRBJ2-7 | TRBV6-6 | - | TGTGCCAGCAGTTCTGTGGGACAGGGTACCGAGCAGTACTTC | CASSSVGQGTEQYF
14 | - | TRBJ2-7 | TRBV6-5 | - | TGTGCCAGCAAACAGGGTTGGCGGTTAAGCGAGCAGTACTTC | CASKQGWRLSEQYF
13 | - | TRBJ1-3 | TRBV19 | - | TGTGCCAGTAGTCTCGGGACGCTAAACACCATATATTTT | CASSLGTLNTIYF
9 | - | TRBJ1-2 | TRBV20-1 | - | TGCAGTGGCGTTTATGGCTACACCTTC | CSGVYGYTF
18 | TRBD2 | TRBJ2-7 | TRBV15 | once | TGTGCCACCAGCAGAGATCCAGGGACTAGCGGGATAAACTACGAGCAGTACTTC | CATSRDPGTSGINYEQYF
14 | - | TRBJ1-4 | TRBV14 | - | TGTGCCAGCCGAGAATCGGGGTCAGGTGAAAAACTGTTTTTT | CASRESGSGEKLFF
13 | - | TRBJ1-2 | TRBV7-9 | - | TGTGCCAGCAGCGTAGAGCCCTTATGGGGCTACACCTTC | CASSVEPLWGYTF